Sequencing of this T cell receptor (beta chain) was carried out in a study of T cells expressing NK-cell markers. Study-wide points: A range of about 1.0-8% of CD8+ T cells consisted of dominant NKG2C+ clonotypes in about six donors.

As concerns this clonotype: Antigen specificity is unknown.

CDR3 length: 15 residues. Germline V gene lookup returns CDR1 SGHDT and CDR2 YYEEEE. TCRdb re-analyzed the 5' RACE reads; it lists each CDR3 protein once, without DNA. Its table lists under 600,000 distinct CDR3 sequences. The clonotype comes from a woman in her forties or fifties in good health. The sequencing sample was made of blood T cells: a sorted CD56 or NKG2C T cell subset, CD4+ or CD8+ T cells, or bulk PBMC T cells (not recorded which). The chain carries TRBV5-6 and TRBJ2-1; TCRdb returns TRBD1, unconfirmable since there is no DNA. The chain's CDR3 is CASRRQGAGDNEQFF. The variable domain in full, with the rest retrieved from reference TRBV5-6 and TRBJ2-1, is DAGVTQSPTHLIKTRGQQVTLRCSPKSGHDTVSWYQQALGQGPQFIFQYYEEEERQRGNFPDRFSGHQFPNYSSELNVNALLLGDSALYLCASRRQGAGDNEQFFGPGTRLTVL.